This TCR beta chain was retrieved from a study of T cell responses to AZD1222 COVID-19 vaccine. Overall study results and limits: The span of vaccine-associated CD4 TCRs extended across spike, with dominance at 160-218 and 743-854. Variant regions that are unmutated are reportedly the target of nearly half of spike-specific TCRs. There were mostly white British donors and more females than males, and clonal diversity was possibly underestimated.

The V end lost 3 bases, the J end lost 6 bases, and 16 bases lay between the germline ends. This CDR3 spans 15 amino acids. Germline V lookup: CDR1 LNHDA, CDR2 SQIVND (reference sequence). Libraries were prepared by immunoSEQ multiplex PCR; TCRdb keeps only in-frame clonotypes and omits some of them. The sample yields over 100,000 clones, 87% seen once. A word on this clone: Antigen: not known.

The V call is TRBV19, the J call TRBJ2-3; weak D call: TRBD2 (5 bases). The source was peripheral blood, collected on day 0 of AZD1222 vaccination. This clonotype was sampled from an adult in good health. The chain's CDR3 is CASSMVGAGGDTQYF. The DNA for the CDR3 is TGTGCCAGTAGTATGGTGGGAGCCGGTGGGGATACGCAGTATTTT.